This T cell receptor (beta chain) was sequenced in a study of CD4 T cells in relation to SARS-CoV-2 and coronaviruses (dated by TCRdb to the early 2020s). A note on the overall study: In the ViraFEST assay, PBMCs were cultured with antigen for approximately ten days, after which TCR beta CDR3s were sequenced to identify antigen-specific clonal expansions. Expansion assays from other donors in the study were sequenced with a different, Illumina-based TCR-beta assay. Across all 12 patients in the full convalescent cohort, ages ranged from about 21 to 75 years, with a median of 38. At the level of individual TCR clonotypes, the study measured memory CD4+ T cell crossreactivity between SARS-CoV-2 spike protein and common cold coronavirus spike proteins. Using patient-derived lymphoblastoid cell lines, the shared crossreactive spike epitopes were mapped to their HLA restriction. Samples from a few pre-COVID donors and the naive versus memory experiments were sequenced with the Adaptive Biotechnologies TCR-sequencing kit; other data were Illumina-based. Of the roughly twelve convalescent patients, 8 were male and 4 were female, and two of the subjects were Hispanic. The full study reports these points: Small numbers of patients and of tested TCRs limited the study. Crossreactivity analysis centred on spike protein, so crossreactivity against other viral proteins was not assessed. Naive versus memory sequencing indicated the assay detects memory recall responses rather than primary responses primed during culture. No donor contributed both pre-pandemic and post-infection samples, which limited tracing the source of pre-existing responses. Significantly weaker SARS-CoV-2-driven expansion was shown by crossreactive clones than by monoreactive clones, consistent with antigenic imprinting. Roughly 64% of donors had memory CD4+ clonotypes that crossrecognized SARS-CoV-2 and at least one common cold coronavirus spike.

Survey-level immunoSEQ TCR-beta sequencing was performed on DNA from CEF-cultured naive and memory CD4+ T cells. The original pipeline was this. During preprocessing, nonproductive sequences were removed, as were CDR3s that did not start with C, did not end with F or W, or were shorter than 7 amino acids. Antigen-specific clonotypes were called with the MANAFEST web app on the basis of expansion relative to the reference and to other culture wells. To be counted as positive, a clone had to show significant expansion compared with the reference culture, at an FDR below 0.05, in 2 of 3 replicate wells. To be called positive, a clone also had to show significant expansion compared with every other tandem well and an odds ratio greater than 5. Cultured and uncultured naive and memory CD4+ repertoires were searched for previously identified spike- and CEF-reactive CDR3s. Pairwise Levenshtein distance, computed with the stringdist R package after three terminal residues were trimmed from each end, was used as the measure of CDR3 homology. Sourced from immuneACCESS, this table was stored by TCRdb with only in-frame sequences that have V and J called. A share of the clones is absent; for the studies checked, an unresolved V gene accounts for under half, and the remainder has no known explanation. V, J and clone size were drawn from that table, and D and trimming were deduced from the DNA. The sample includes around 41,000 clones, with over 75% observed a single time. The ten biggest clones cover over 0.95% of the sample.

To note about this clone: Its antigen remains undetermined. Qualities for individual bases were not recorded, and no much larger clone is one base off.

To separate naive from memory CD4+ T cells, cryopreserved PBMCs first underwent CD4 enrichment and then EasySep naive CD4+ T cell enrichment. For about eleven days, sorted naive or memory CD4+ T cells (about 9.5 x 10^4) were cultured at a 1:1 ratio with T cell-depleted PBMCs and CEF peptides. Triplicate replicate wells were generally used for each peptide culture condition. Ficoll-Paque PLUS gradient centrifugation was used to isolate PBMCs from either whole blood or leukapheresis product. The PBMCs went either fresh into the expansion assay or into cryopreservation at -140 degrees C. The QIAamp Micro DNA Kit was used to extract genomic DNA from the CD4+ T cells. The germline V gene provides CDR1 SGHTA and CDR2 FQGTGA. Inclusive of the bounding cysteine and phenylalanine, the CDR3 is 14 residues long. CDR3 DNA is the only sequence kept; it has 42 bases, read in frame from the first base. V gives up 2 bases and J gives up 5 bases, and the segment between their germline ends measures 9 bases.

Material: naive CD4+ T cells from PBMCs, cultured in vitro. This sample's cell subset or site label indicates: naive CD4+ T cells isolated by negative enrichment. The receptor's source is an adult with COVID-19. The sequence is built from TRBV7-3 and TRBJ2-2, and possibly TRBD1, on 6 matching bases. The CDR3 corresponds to CASSLRRGTGELFF. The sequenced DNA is TGTGCCAGCAGCTTACGTAGGGGGACCGGGGAGCTGTTTTTT.